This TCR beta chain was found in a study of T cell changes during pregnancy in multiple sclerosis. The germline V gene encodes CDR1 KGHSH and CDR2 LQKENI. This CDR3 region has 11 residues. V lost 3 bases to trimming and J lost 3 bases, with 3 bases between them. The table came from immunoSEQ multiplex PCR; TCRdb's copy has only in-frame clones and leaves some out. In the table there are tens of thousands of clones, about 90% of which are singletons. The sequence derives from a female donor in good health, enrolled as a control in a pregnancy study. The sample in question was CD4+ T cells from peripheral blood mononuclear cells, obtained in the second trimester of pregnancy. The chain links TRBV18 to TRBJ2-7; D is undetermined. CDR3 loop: CASSPGYEQYF. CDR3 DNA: TGTGCCAGCTCACCCGGCTACGAGCAGTACTTC.